This passage covers 9 T cell receptor beta chains from one sample sequenced in a study of CD8 T cells in ankylosing spondylitis. MiXCR was run by TCRdb on the 5' RACE reads, yielding one entry per CDR3 protein. This table holds about 140,000 distinct CDR3 sequences, about 6.7% found once. The material sequenced was blood, either unsorted or a sorted T cell fraction (not recorded which). The receptors were gathered from a female donor with ankylosing spondylitis or in good health (not recorded which).

Many counts were recorded for this clonotype. The chain is built from TRBV5-4 and TRBJ1-1; D remains ambiguous. The CDR3 is 13 residues long. The V end lost 3 bases, the J end lost 8 bases, and 14 bases lay between the germline ends. Germline values: CDR1 SGHNT, CDR2 YYREEE (reference sequence). As DNA, the CDR3 is TGTGCCAGCAGCTCCCGAAGGACGTTCGAAGCTTTCTTT. Amino acid sequence: CASSSRRTFEAFF.

In its sample, this clonotype was seen once. It may be a read error: a sequence one base away is much more abundant. This chain joins TRBV2 and TRBJ1-2; no clear D. Germline V CDR1 and CDR2: SNHLY, FYNNEI. V lost 3 bases and J lost 7, with 18 bases in between. The CDR3 is 15 residues long. The CDR3 DNA reads TGTGCCAGCAGTGATCTAGGAGGTCCGGACTCTGGCTACACCTTC. This encodes CASSDLGGPDSGYTF. The full variable domain, completed using reference TRBV2 and TRBJ1-2, is EPEVTQTPSHQVTQMGQEVILRCVPISNHLYFYWYRQILGQKVEFLVSFYNNEISEKSEIFDDQFSVERPDGSNFTLKIRSTKLEDSAMYFCASSDLGGPDSGYTFGSGTRLTVV.

This clonotype was seen a handful of times. The DNA of the CDR3 is TGCGCCAGCAGACCCGGGACTAGCGGGGGGGGCCTCACAGATACGCAGTATTTT. Translating gives CASRPGTSGGGLTDTQYF. The chain uses TRBV5-1 and TRBJ2-3, with TRBD2 identical over 16 bases. With 5 bases clipped from V and 2 bases from J, the junction kept 8 bases outside the gene matches. This CDR3 comprises 18 residues. The V gene's germline CDR1 is SGHRS and CDR2 YFSETQ.

This clonotype was detected many times. The V gene is TRBV4-1, the J gene TRBJ2-4, with D possibly TRBD1 on 5 matching bases. This CDR3 contains 16 residues. Germline V CDR1 and CDR2: MGHRA, YSYEKL. Between the trimmed V and J ends, which lost 1 base and 6 bases, there was a span of 16 bases. CDR3 sequence: CASSQGLTANLNIQYF. The CDR3 region has the DNA TGCGCCAGCAGCCAAGGTCTGACAGCAAACTTAAACATTCAGTACTTC.

This clonotype was seen ten or more times. The chain links TRBV20-1 to TRBJ2-7; TRBD1 might be the D (5 bases). CDR3 length: 12 residues. Trimming removed 5 bases at V and 3 bases at J, with 11 bases between. In germline, CDR1 is DFQATT, CDR2 SNEGSKA (reference sequence). DNA for the CDR3: TGCAGTGCTCCGATCGACAGCTACGAGCAGTACTTC. Residues: CSAPIDSYEQYF.

The chain uses TRBV7-9 and TRBJ1-4; 10 nucleotides align to TRBD1. This CDR3 has 17 amino acids. Germline lookup yields CDR1 SEHNR and CDR2 FQNEAQ (reference sequence). J gave up 8 bases and V 7 bases, and 16 bases lay outside the gene matches. The CDR3 is CASTTRRGTGVAEKLFF. CDR3 coding DNA: TGTGCCAGCACCACCAGGAGAGGGACAGGGGTAGCGGAAAAACTGTTTTTT.

This clonotype was detected ten times or more. V usage is TRBV12-3 or TRBV12-4 and J usage is TRBJ2-3; D is ambiguous. The CDR3 runs 14 residues. Trimming shortened V by 4 bases and J by 2 bases, and 10 bases separated the two germline ends. The CDR3: CASSSLQATDTQYF. The DNA for the CDR3 is TGTGCCAGCAGTTCTCTCCAGGCCACAGATACGCAGTATTTT.

With regard to this clonotype: A much larger clone is a single base away; this may be a read error. The genes are TRBV11-2 and TRBJ2-4; no clear D. The CDR3 spans 15 residues. CDR1 and CDR2 (germline): SGHAT, FQNNGV. The CDR3 nucleotides read TGTACCAGCAGCTTAGAAAGGTTGTACGGAAACATTCAGTACTTC. Translation: CTSSLERLYGNIQYF.

This clonotype was observed at least ten times. The chain couples TRBV24-1 to TRBJ2-4; TRBD2 matches at 12 bases. V shed 4 bases and J 9 bases; nucleotides not matched to a gene: 12. Germline V gives CDR1 KGHDR, CDR2 SFDVKD. CDR3 length: 17 residues. The CDR3 here is CATSDTSGGPGRGIQYF. DNA of the CDR3: TGTGCCACCAGTGACACTAGCGGGGGGCCGGGTCGGGGCATTCAGTACTTC.